This passage covers 32 T cell receptor beta chains from one sample sequenced in a study of human T cells and chemical hapten exposure. Time point of the sample: patch test 2, 6 weeks after DPC sensitization. Regarding treatment: therapeutic diphenylcyclopropenone sensitization with weekly scalp DPC. TCRdb analysed the RACE reads with MiXCR anew, one entry per CDR3 protein. Among about 380,000 distinct CDR3 sequences, about 6.3% were seen once, and the ten largest hold 5% to 6%. This material consisted of whole blood, taken in connection with sensitization to the hapten diphenylcyclopropenone (DPC). The receptor set was obtained from a woman aged 18 to 35 with alopecia areata. Some clones in this sample may be carry-over from other donors' samples.

The rearrangement joins TRBV6-2 or TRBV6-3 to TRBJ2-1; TRBD2 agrees at 10 bases. V shed 4 bases, J shed 2 bases, and the junction held 11 bases outside the gene matches. This CDR3 region has 18 residues. Germline V lookup: CDR1 MNHEY, CDR2 SVGEGT. CDR3 bases: TGTGCCAGCAGTTTACATCCCCTACTAGCGGGGCCCTACAATGAGCAGTTCTTC. Translating it yields CASSLHPLLAGPYNEQFF.

This clonotype showed up many times. J is TRBJ2-3 and V is TRBV9; 11 positions match TRBD2. V shed 0 bases, J shed 2 bases, and the junction held 5 bases outside the gene matches. The germline CDR1 and CDR2 sequences are SGDLS and YYNGEE. The CDR3 runs 17 residues. CDR3 DNA sequence: TGTGCCAGCAGCGTAGGAACTAGCGGGGGTTACACAGATACGCAGTATTTT. This translates into CASSVGTSGGYTDTQYF.

The chain uses TRBV6-5 and TRBJ2-1; 9 bases are a match to TRBD1. Germline values: CDR1 MNHEY, CDR2 SVGAGI. The length of the CDR3 is 14 residues. Unmatched junction bases numbered 6, after V lost 5 bases and J lost 7 bases. The CDR3 sequence is CASSRQGGVNEQFF. The CDR3 nucleotides read TGTGCCAGCAGTAGACAGGGGGGGGTTAATGAGCAGTTCTTC.

The table lists this clonotype with many counts. The J gene is TRBJ1-5, the V gene TRBV6-2 or TRBV6-3; no firm D call. The CDR3 length is 16 residues. Trimming left V 4 bases short and J 0 bases short, with 13 bases between. In germline, CDR1 is MNHEY, CDR2 SVGEGT. The CDR3 sequence: CASSSPSYYSNQPQHF. In nucleotides, the CDR3 is TGTGCCAGCAGTTCCCCCTCCTACTATAGCAATCAGCCCCAGCATTTT.

This chain connects TRBV10-3 to TRBJ2-3; TRBD1 matches at 11 bases. Germline CDR1 reads ENHRY; CDR2 reads SYGVKD. After removal of 7 bases from V and 3 bases from J, the junction contained 6 bases not matched to a gene. This CDR3 contains 15 residues. The CDR3 loop reads CAINRGTGGTDTQYF. DNA for the CDR3: TGTGCCATCAACCGGGGGACAGGGGGGACAGATACGCAGTATTTT.

This clonotype appeared a few times. The chain combines TRBV5-1 with TRBJ2-5, with D perhaps matching TRBD1 or TRBD2 (5 bases each). V gave up 2 bases and J gave up 4 bases, with 15 bases separating them. This CDR3 contains 15 residues. CDR1 SGHRS and CDR2 YFSETQ come from the germline V gene. The CDR3 nucleotides are TGCGCCAGCAGCTTAGACCCCGGGGCTGGAGAGACCCAGTACTTC. It yields the protein CASSLDPGAGETQYF.

The chain is built from TRBV5-1 and TRBJ2-5; D remains unclear. V lost 0 bases to trimming and J lost 3 bases, with 18 bases between them. This CDR3 comprises 17 residues. CDR1 SGHRS and CDR2 YFSETQ come from the germline V gene. CDR3 DNA: TGCGCCAGCAGCTTGGGGCCGGCGCACCAACTGGAAGAGACCCAGTACTTC. Translation: CASSLGPAHQLEETQYF.

This clonotype was seen repeatedly, ten times or more. CDR3 amino acids: CASSERPREDGYTF. CDR3 bases: TGTGCCAGCAGTGAAAGGCCCAGGGAGGATGGCTACACCTTC. The rearrangement links TRBV6-4 to TRBJ1-2; weak D call: TRBD1 (5 bases). Germline V gene lookup returns CDR1 MRHNA and CDR2 SNTAGT. Trimming took off 3 bases at V and 6 bases at J, with 14 bases between the two ends. The CDR3 covers 14 residues.

This clonotype was seen many times. The chain has TRBV10-3 and TRBJ2-7; tentative D call: TRBD2 (6 bases). V gave up 6 bases and J gave up 6 bases, with 12 bases separating them. This CDR3 is built from 12 residues. Germline CDR1 ENHRY, CDR2 SYGVKD. CDR3 DNA sequence: TGTGCCATCAGGGACTTGGGGGGCGAGCAGTACTTC. It specifies CAIRDLGGEQYF.

V gene TRBV7-9 combines with J gene TRBJ2-7; D is unclear. CDR1 is SEHNR, CDR2 FQNEAQ, per germline (reference sequence). The CDR3 is made up of 14 amino acids. V shed 2 bases and J shed 2 bases, with 10 bases lying between them. The CDR3 spells CASSLMQTTYEQYF. The CDR3 coding sequence is TGTGCCAGCAGCTTAATGCAGACAACCTACGAGCAGTACTTC.

The table lists this clonotype with a few counts. The V gene is TRBV21-1, the J gene TRBJ2-2; TRBD1, the table's D call, was not compared with the DNA. TRBV21-1 counts as a pseudogene. The CDR3 is 14 amino acids. The DNA of the CDR3 is TGTGCCAGCAGCATCAGGGGGCACACCGGGGAGCTGTTTTTT. Protein sequence: CASSIRGHTGELFF.

In regard to this clonotype: A much larger clone lies a single base off, so this may be a read error. This chain links TRBV20-1 with TRBJ1-1; 9 bases match TRBD1. CDR1 and CDR2 (germline): DFQATT, SNEGSKA (reference sequence). There are 14 residues in the CDR3. The DNA of the CDR3 is TGCAGTGCTAGAATACAGGGGGCAAGGGCTGAAGATTTCTTT. As protein: CSARIQGARAEDFF.

This clonotype was recorded a few times. The chain uses TRBV5-6 and TRBJ2-1; D is unresolved. CDR1 and CDR2 (germline): SGHDT, YYEEEE. The V gene lost 4 bases and the J gene lost 1 base, with 15 bases spanning the gap. This CDR3 has 16 amino acids. The CDR3 DNA follows: TGTGCCAGCAGCACCTCCTCAGGTCCTTCCTACAATGAGCAGTTCTTC. It translates to CASSTSSGPSYNEQFF.

The sample holds many counts of this clonotype. The V and J genes are TRBV11-2 and TRBJ1-1; 9 bases fit TRBD1. Germline values: CDR1 SGHAT, CDR2 FQNNGV. With V trimmed by 5 bases and J by 3 bases, 4 bases remained unmatched. This CDR3 spans 14 amino acids. CDR3 amino acids: CASSPTGGYTEAFF. For the CDR3, the DNA is TGTGCCAGCAGCCCCACAGGGGGCTACACTGAAGCTTTCTTT.

In this sample, this clonotype turned up many times. The rearrangement links TRBV29-1 to TRBJ1-6; D is possibly TRBD1 (6 bases). Between the trimmed V and J ends, which lost 5 bases and 5 bases, there was a span of 13 bases. This CDR3 spans 14 amino acids. Germline-derived CDR1 and CDR2 are SQVTM and ANQGSEA. This CDR3 reads CSVSGDSDNSPLHF. The DNA for the CDR3 is TGCAGCGTTTCAGGGGATAGTGATAATTCACCCCTCCACTTT.

This clonotype was detected many times. The rearrangement uses TRBV28 and TRBJ1-2; possibly TRBD1 for D (5 bases). Looked up from germline, CDR1 is MDHEN and CDR2 is SYDVKM. Trimming pared 5 bases from V and 7 bases from J, leaving 8 bases between. The CDR3 totals 11 residues. This CDR3 reads CASSGGSGYTF. The CDR3 coding sequence is TGTGCCAGCAGTGGGGGGTCTGGCTACACCTTC.

This chain connects TRBV5-1 to TRBJ2-5, with D possibly being TRBD1 (5 bases). Germline lookup yields CDR1 SGHRS and CDR2 YFSETQ. Trimming took 0 bases from V and 6 from J, leaving 15 bases between them. The CDR3 totals 15 residues. The CDR3 region is CASSLDEGARKTQYF. CDR3 nucleotides: TGCGCCAGCAGCTTGGACGAAGGGGCCCGGAAGACCCAGTACTTC. Filled out from reference TRBV5-1 and TRBJ2-5, the complete variable domain reads KAGVTQTPRYLIKTRGQQVTLSCSPISGHRSVSWYQQTPGQGLQFLFEYFSETQRNKGNFPGRFSGRQFSNSRSEMNVSTLELGDSALYLCASSLDEGARKTQYFGPGTRLLVL.

J is TRBJ2-7 and V is TRBV7-8; TRBD1 matches 9 bases. CDR1 and CDR2 (germline): SGHVS, FQNEAQ. CDR3 length: 16 residues. The V segment lost 0 bases and the J segment 3 bases; nucleotides outside the gene matches: 6. The CDR3 loop is CASSLATTGGIYEQYF. In DNA, the CDR3 is TGTGCCAGCAGCTTAGCGACAACAGGGGGCATCTACGAGCAGTACTTC.

This clonotype occurred many times. The chain recombines TRBV29-1 with TRBJ1-2; tentative D call: TRBD1 (5 bases). This CDR3 has 13 residues. With 1 base removed from V and 7 bases from J, the gap between germline ends came to 13 bases. Germline loops: CDR1 SQVTM, CDR2 ANQGSEA. The CDR3 is CSVEVPRVGGYTF. The CDR3 DNA sequence: TGCAGCGTTGAAGTCCCCAGGGTGGGTGGCTACACCTTC.

A word on this clonotype: A read error may explain this, as a much larger clone is one base away. The V gene is TRBV5-1, the J gene TRBJ1-1, with 9 bases matching TRBD1. The CDR3 has 17 amino acids. Germline assignment: CDR1 SGHRS and CDR2 YFSETQ. Written as DNA, the CDR3 is TGCGCCTGCAGCTTGCTATCAACCGGGACAGGGATTACTGAAGCTTTCTTT. Translated: CACSLLSTGTGITEAFF.

The sample holds many counts of this clonotype. The chain couples TRBV7-8 to TRBJ2-3; D gene uncertain. CDR1 and CDR2 (germline): SGHVS, FQNEAQ. The CDR3 spans 15 residues. With 8 bases removed from V and 0 bases from J, the gap between germline ends came to 15 bases. CDR3 DNA: TGTGCCAGCCGCAGAGGAGTGACTAGCACAGATACGCAGTATTTT. Protein sequence: CASRRGVTSTDTQYF.

This clonotype was seen repeatedly, ten times or more. The J gene is TRBJ1-6, the V gene TRBV6-5; D remains unclear. The V gene lost 5 bases and the J gene lost 10 bases, with 15 bases spanning the gap. Germline V gene data show CDR1 as MNHEY and CDR2 as SVGAGI. The CDR3 runs to 14 residues. The CDR3 region is CASSQFAGGSPLHF. DNA of the CDR3: TGTGCCAGCAGTCAATTCGCAGGAGGATCACCCCTCCACTTT.

This clonotype was detected only a few times. V and J are TRBV7-2 and TRBJ2-2; 9 bases match TRBD1. Germline lookup yields CDR1 SGHTA and CDR2 FQGNSA. The V gene end was trimmed by 4 bases and the J gene end by 15 bases; junction bases not matched to a gene: 15. This CDR3 is 15 amino acids long. The CDR3 nucleotides are TGTGCCAGCAGCTCCTTATCGCTCGGACAGGGGATGGTGTTTTTT. This translates into CASSSLSLGQGMVFF.

This chain links TRBV27 with TRBJ1-6; D possibly corresponds to TRBD1 (6 bases). Trimming removed 6 bases at V and 7 bases at J, with 16 bases between. The CDR3 consists of 15 residues. The germline V gene encodes CDR1 MNHEY and CDR2 SMNVEV (reference sequence). In nucleotides, the CDR3 is TGTGCCAGCAGCCAGTGGGGGCGGGAGAATTCACCCCTCCACTTT. This translates into CASSQWGRENSPLHF.

This clonotype was counted at least ten times. Mismatch with germline at one junction end may stem from a read error. The chain recombines TRBV3-1 with TRBJ1-4; the D gene is possibly TRBD1 (6 bases). The CDR3 length is 12 residues. The germline gives CDR1 LGHDT, CDR2 YNNKEL (reference sequence). CDR3 bases: TGTGCCAGTAGCCAGGACAGTGAAAAACTGTTTTTT. It specifies CASSQDSEKLFF.

The chain couples TRBV2 to TRBJ2-7; 7 positions match TRBD1. V gave up 9 bases and J gave up 1 base; unmatched junction bases: 0. Germline V CDR1 and CDR2: SNHLY, FYNNEI. This CDR3 has 11 amino acids. The CDR3 nucleotides are TGTGCCAGGGGACAGTCCTACGAGCAGTACTTC. Residues: CARGQSYEQYF.

This clonotype was seen only a few times. The chain carries TRBV11-2 and TRBJ1-6, with unresolved D. This CDR3 contains 12 residues. The ends were cut back, 5 bases at V and 12 bases at J, with 11 bases in the middle. The germline V gene encodes CDR1 SGHAT and CDR2 FQNNGV. CDR3 in DNA: TGTGCCAGCAGCCACACGCTTAGACCCCTCCACTTT. Protein: CASSHTLRPLHF.

This chain joins TRBV27 and TRBJ2-3, with a weak D call TRBD1 (6 bases). CDR1 and CDR2 (germline): MNHEY, SMNVEV (reference sequence). V dropped 4 bases and J dropped 1 base, with 9 bases sitting between them. CDR3 length: 14 amino acids. As DNA, the CDR3 is TGTGCCAGCAGTTCAGGGGCGGGCACAGATACGCAGTATTTT. Its protein is CASSSGAGTDTQYF.

The V call is TRBV7-2, the J call TRBJ2-3; no clear D gene. There are 13 residues in the CDR3. Trimming removed 5 bases from V and 6 bases from J, with 12 bases in between. Per the germline V gene, CDR1 is SGHTA and CDR2 is FQGNSA. The CDR3 spells CASSESERDTQYF. The CDR3 bases are TGTGCCAGCAGCGAAAGCGAACGGGATACGCAGTATTTT.

In its sample, this clonotype was seen many times. The chain employs TRBV10-3 and TRBJ1-6; 7 nucleotides match TRBD1. Trimming removed 6 bases from V and 7 bases from J; junction bases left unmatched: 9. The CDR3 consists of 15 residues. Germline CDR1 ENHRY, CDR2 SYGVKD. For the CDR3, the DNA is TGTGCCATCAGGGGAAGGGACAGCACCAATTCACCCCTCCACTTT. Its translation is CAIRGRDSTNSPLHF.

There are many counts of this clonotype. For the CDR3, the DNA is TGTGCCAGCAGACCTCATGACAGGGGGCCGAGTCAGCCCCAGCATTTT. Its protein product is CASRPHDRGPSQPQHF. The chain combines TRBV6-2 or TRBV6-3 with TRBJ1-5; TRBD1 aligns across 10 bases. In germline, CDR1 is MNHEY, CDR2 SVGEGT. The trim removed 6 bases at V and 6 bases at J, leaving 11 bases unmatched. This CDR3 has 16 amino acids.

CDR3 sequence: CASSPRGGLTDTQYF. CDR3 nucleotides: TGTGCCAGCAGCCCTCGCGGGGGCCTTACAGATACGCAGTATTTT. V is TRBV12-3 or TRBV12-4 and J is TRBJ2-3, with D possibly matching TRBD2 (7 bases). Trimming removed 6 bases from V and 3 bases from J, with 16 bases in between. This CDR3 is 15 amino acids long.